The entry that follows covers one TCR beta chain sequence. Antigen: not known. The V gene end was trimmed by 6 bases and the J gene end by 2 bases; junction bases not matched to a gene: 10. Germline V CDR1 and CDR2: ENHRY, SYGVKD. The CDR3 covers 17 residues. 60 Vbeta and 13 Jbeta primers were used in PCR. Data came from immunoSEQ multiplex PCR; TCRdb stores just in-frame clones and leaves some out. Of tens of thousands of clones in the sample, 60% to 85% were seen once. The data derive from a study of cytomegalovirus exposure and HLA in healthy donors. Findings and caveats of the study: In a later analysis, the majority of CMV-associated beta chains seemingly showed HLA restriction.

This clonotype was obtained from a male donor in good health and CMV-seropositive. The specimen sequenced was PBMCs. This chain links TRBV10-3 with TRBJ2-2; TRBD1 matches at 9 bases. The CDR3, as DNA: TGTGCCATCAGCGACAGGGGGGGTCCCCTCAACACCGGGGAGCTGTTTTTT. Translating gives CAISDRGGPLNTGELFF.